This T cell receptor beta chain was retrieved from a study of cytomegalovirus exposure and HLA in healthy donors. The study, taken as a whole, reports: In an earlier analysis, most TCR beta V segments were productive about 87% or about 30% of the time. Reports state that TCR beta sequences accurately predicted most subjects' HLA-A and HLA-B alleles.

Of note for this clone: Its antigen is as yet unknown.

60 Vbeta and 13 Jbeta primers were used in PCR. Produced via immunoSEQ multiplex PCR; TCRdb's table is partial and in-frame only. The data show roughly 100,000 clones, with less than 85% seen just once and about 2.5% held by the top ten. The TCR originated in a middle-aged man in good health and CMV-seronegative. The sequencing input was PBMCs.

CDR3 sequence: CASSVGVAKNTEAFF. CDR3 DNA: TGTGCCAGCAGCGTAGGAGTAGCGAAGAACACTGAAGCTTTCTTT. The rearrangement joins TRBV9 to TRBJ1-1; D uncertain. Germline V gene lookup returns CDR1 SGDLS and CDR2 YYNGEE. Deletions cut 0 bases from V and 1 base from J, with 10 bases between. The CDR3 runs 15 residues.